This T cell receptor (beta chain) is from a study of OX40 agonist ivuxolimab in advanced cancers. Describing the broader study: Ivuxolimab was an agonistic, fully human IgG2 monoclonal antibody directed against OX40 (CD134), a costimulatory receptor. In the dose-escalation cohort, 82.7% of patients were male, and the mean age was approximately 60 years, with a range of roughly 23 to 85. The monotherapy dose-escalation portion (N ≈ 57 patients) of the phase I ivuxolimab trial is reported in the paper. The point of sequencing TCRbeta in the periphery was to test whether ivuxolimab changed TCR sequence diversity and drove clonal T-cell expansion. Of the roughly 50 dose-escalation patients, hepatocellular carcinoma was present in 19, melanoma in approximately 15, renal cell carcinoma in 9 and head and neck cancer in 9. Three dose-escalation patients achieved partial responses, one with hepatocellular carcinoma and two with cutaneous melanoma. Patients were allowed to have had prior anti-PD-1, anti-PD-L1 or anti-CTLA-4 therapy, and less than 45% of the dose-escalation patients had previously received checkpoint inhibitors. Intravenous ivuxolimab was administered to patients every 2 weeks at six dose levels: 0.01, 0.1, 0.3, 1.5, 3 and 10 mg/kg.

About this clone itself: The antigen this receptor binds is unknown. The junction departs from the called germline gene at one end, perhaps through a read error.

Patients with autoimmune disease history or receiving systemic immunosuppression were excluded from the trial. In every dose cohort, peripheral blood was drawn for TCR sequencing at baseline, cycle 4 day 1, and cycle 7 day 1. Samples came from an open-label, multicenter, first-in-human phase I dose-escalation trial of ivuxolimab. Adults with locally advanced or metastatic melanoma, renal cell carcinoma, hepatocellular carcinoma or head and neck squamous cell carcinoma were enrolled in the trial. Before TCR sequencing, CD4+ T cells and CD8+ T cells were sorted from peripheral blood as separate populations. Based on the germline V gene, the CDR1 and CDR2 sequences are SNHLY and FYNNEI. Measured from the cysteine to the phenylalanine, the CDR3 is 15 residues long. This entry keeps only the CDR3 DNA: 45 bases, framed from base 1. What the work shows at the level of the full study, not this receptor alone: The antigen specificity of the peripheral T cells that underwent clonal expansion was not determined. Low levels of normalized T-cell clonal expansion were also shown by some nonresponding patients. After ivuxolimab, expanded clones were on average more numerous among CD8+ T cells than among CD4+ T cells. In the 0.1-3.0 mg/kg groups, partial responders had among the lowest normalized peripheral clonal expansion, particularly in CD8+ T cells. At doses of 0.1 to 3.0 mg/kg, clonal expansion of both CD4+ and CD8+ blood T cells was observed from baseline to week 6.

Genomic DNA was extracted from sorted cells for sequencing of the TCRbeta CDR3 region. The immunoSEQ Assay was used for sequencing of TCRbeta CDR3 regions. TCRdb took this table from immuneACCESS and kept in-frame rearrangements with V and J called. Such tables lack part of the clones; where checked against another copy, unresolved V genes explain under half of the gap, and the rest is unexplained. Within this sample are more than 65,000 clones, with 85% of them counted one time only. The ten largest clones represent 0.83% of the sample. Rearrangement joined TRBV2 to TRBJ2-6; 5 matching bases give a weak D call of TRBD1. Sequencing used CD4+ or CD8+ T cells sorted from blood, obtained in a trial of the OX40 agonist ivuxolimab. This TCR came from an adult with an advanced solid tumor such as melanoma, head and neck, liver or kidney cancer. The nucleotide sequence reads TGTGCCGGCAGTGCCGCAGGGACTGGGGCCAACGTCCTGACTTTC. The translation is CAGSAAGTGANVLTF.